This TCR beta chain was found in a study of blood T cell repertoires in COVID-19. With 6 bases removed from V and 6 bases from J, the gap between germline ends came to 11 bases. CDR1 and CDR2 (germline): MNHEY, SVGAGI. The CDR3 length is 13 residues. Sequencing was performed with immunoSEQ multiplex PCR; in TCRdb, only in-frame clones are kept and a portion is missing. This table has under 150,000 clones, roughly 85% appearing once. What was sequenced was peripheral blood. The chain couples TRBV6-5 to TRBJ1-4, with a weak D call TRBD1 (5 bases). The TCR originated in a woman aged 55 to 70 with COVID-19, enrolled during active disease. CDR3 region: CASSLQEDEKLFF. The CDR3, as DNA: TGTGCCAGCAGCCTACAGGAAGATGAAAAACTGTTTTTT.